Listed here are 27 T cell receptor beta chains from one sample, sequenced in a study of blood T cell repertoires in COVID-19. Profiled with immunoSEQ multiplex PCR; TCRdb holds only in-frame clones, not every one. Of approximately 340,000 clones in the sample, 83% were seen once. Material for sequencing was peripheral blood. Every receptor here comes from a young man with active or convalescent COVID-19.

The gene calls are TRBV18 and TRBJ1-4; 7 bases agree with TRBD1. V lost 4 bases, J lost 6 bases, and 5 bases stayed unmatched. CDR3 size: 14 residues. Germline V lookup: CDR1 KGHSH, CDR2 LQKENI. As DNA, the CDR3 is TGTGCCAGCTCACTGACAGGGATTGATGAAAAACTGTTTTTT. Its protein product is CASSLTGIDEKLFF.

The J gene is TRBJ2-7, the V gene TRBV5-1; 8 nucleotides line up with TRBD2. J lost 0 bases, V lost 2 bases, and 7 bases had no gene match. CDR3 length: 16 residues. In germline, CDR1 is SGHRS, CDR2 YFSETQ. DNA for the CDR3: TGCGCCAGCAGCTTCGGCGGGGGGATTAGCTCCTACGAGCAGTACTTC. Amino acids: CASSFGGGISSYEQYF.

This clone has a single count. The chain is built from TRBV30 and TRBJ1-2; D is possibly TRBD1 (5 bases). The CDR3 contains 11 residues. The germline V and J ends were trimmed by 3 bases and 8 bases, with 10 bases remaining between them. Germline lookup yields CDR1 GTSNPN and CDR2 SVGIG (reference sequence). The CDR3 DNA sequence: TGTGCCTGGAGCCCGGGGGAGGGCTACACCTTC. Translating gives CAWSPGEGYTF.

V gene TRBV27 combines with J gene TRBJ2-7, with unresolved D. Per germline, CDR1 MNHEY and CDR2 SMNVEV (reference sequence). Trimming shortened V by 3 bases and J by 2 bases, and 14 bases separated the two germline ends. The CDR3 extends over 15 amino acids. The CDR3 is CASSLSLGYTYEQYF. The DNA for the CDR3 is TGTGCCAGCAGTTTGTCTCTGGGCTATACCTACGAGCAGTACTTC.

The V call is TRBV28, the J call TRBJ1-2; possible D gene TRBD1, 6 bases. Germline CDR1 is MDHEN and CDR2 is SYDVKM. This CDR3 has 14 amino acids. V lost 4 bases to trimming and J lost 7 bases, with 16 bases between them. The CDR3 region is CASSSRQVSGGYTF. CDR3 DNA: TGTGCCAGCAGTTCTCGACAGGTCAGCGGTGGCTACACCTTC.

The chain recombines TRBV6-2 or TRBV6-3 with TRBJ1-2; D ambiguous. Germline lookup yields CDR1 MNHEY and CDR2 SVGEGT. The CDR3 is made up of 16 amino acids. V lost 1 base and J 0 bases, leaving 12 bases between the germline ends. CDR3 region: CASSYYEGTTNYGYTF. DNA of the CDR3: TGTGCCAGCAGTTACTACGAGGGCACCACTAACTATGGCTACACCTTC.

The chain carries TRBV6-5 and TRBJ2-1; the D gene is possibly TRBD1 (5 bases). Trimming left V 6 bases short and J 6 bases short, with 9 bases between. The CDR3 sequence is 12 residues long. Germline V CDR1 and CDR2: MNHEY, SVGAGI. The CDR3 DNA reads as TGTGCCAGCAGGGACACCGGCAATGAGCAGTTCTTC. Residues: CASRDTGNEQFF.

The rearrangement joins TRBV28 to TRBJ2-1; D is possibly TRBD2 (6 bases). CDR1 and CDR2 from the germline V gene are MDHEN and SYDVKM. This CDR3 has 15 amino acids. The ends were cut back, 3 bases at V and 9 bases at J, with 18 bases in the middle. CDR3 loop: CASSLHPGGDSEQFF. CDR3 DNA sequence: TGTGCCAGCAGTTTGCACCCCGGAGGGGACTCTGAGCAGTTCTTC.

The chain employs TRBV6-5 and TRBJ1-2; the D is unclear. The CDR3 has 14 amino acids. The V end was cut by 6 bases, the J end by 4 bases, with 15 bases between. The germline V gene has CDR1 MNHEY and CDR2 SVGAGI. The CDR3 DNA reads TGTGCCAGCAGGGCCCCCGGGGTTCCCTATGGCTACACCTTC. Its protein is CASRAPGVPYGYTF.

The CDR3 is CASSRDSEQYF. The CDR3 DNA sequence: TGTGCCAGCAGCCGGGACTCCGAGCAGTACTTC. The chain carries TRBV11-2 and TRBJ2-7, with a tentative D call TRBD2 (6 bases). V lost 5 bases and J lost 6, with 8 bases in between. CDR3 length equals 11 residues. Germline lookup yields CDR1 SGHAT and CDR2 FQNNGV.

This clone was observed a handful of times. V and J are TRBV7-9 and TRBJ1-3; D is unclear. Trimming pared 2 bases from V and 6 bases from J, leaving 5 bases between. Germline V gene data show CDR1 as SEHNR and CDR2 as FQNEAQ (reference sequence). The CDR3 runs to 12 residues. The CDR3 spells CASSLTENTIYF. CDR3 DNA: TGTGCCAGCAGCTTAACTGAAAACACCATATATTTT. Variable domain in full (rest from reference TRBV7-9 and TRBJ1-3): DTGVSQNPRHKITKRGQNVTFRCDPISEHNRLYWYRQTLGQGPEFLTYFQNEAQLEKSRLLSDRFSAERPKGSFSTLEIQRTEQGDSAMYLCASSLTENTIYFGEGSWLTVV.

The chain employs TRBV24-1 and TRBJ2-3, with 9 positions matching TRBD1. Losses at the gene ends were 0 bases for V and 1 base for J; bases not matched to a gene: 4. Germline CDR1 is KGHDR and CDR2 is SFDVKD. The CDR3 runs 17 residues. In nucleotides, the CDR3 is TGTGCCACCAGTGATTTGCGGGACAGGGAAGGCACAGATACGCAGTATTTT. This gives the protein CATSDLRDREGTDTQYF.

The chain joins TRBV5-4 to TRBJ2-3; 9 bases line up with TRBD1. The germline CDR1 and CDR2 sequences are SGHNT and YYREEE (reference sequence). The V segment lost 2 bases and the J segment 1 base; nucleotides outside the gene matches: 5. CDR3 length: 16 residues. The CDR3 sequence: CASSLAGTGRTDTQYF. CDR3 coding DNA: TGTGCCAGCAGCTTAGCCGGGACAGGGCGCACAGATACGCAGTATTTT.

This clone was observed a handful of times. The V and J genes are TRBV6-5 and TRBJ1-6; tentative D call: TRBD1 (6 bases). Germline V gives CDR1 MNHEY, CDR2 SVGAGI. V was shortened by 2 bases and J by 0 bases, with 8 bases between the two germline ends. CDR3 length: 16 amino acids. As DNA, the CDR3 is TGTGCCAGCAGTTACCAGGGGAGCTCCTATAATTCACCCCTCCACTTT. This sequence encodes CASSYQGSSYNSPLHF.

The chain couples TRBV15 to TRBJ2-3, with 11 positions matching TRBD2. Germline lookup yields CDR1 LNHNV and CDR2 YYDKDF (reference sequence). The length of the CDR3 is 18 residues. Trimming at V came to 1 base and at J to 6 bases, leaving 12 bases not matched to a gene. The CDR3 DNA reads as TGTGCCACCAGCAGAGCCGGGACTAGCGGAGCCAAGAGGGATACGCAGTATTTT. It translates to CATSRAGTSGAKRDTQYF.

V and J are TRBV11-2 and TRBJ2-5; tentative D call: TRBD2 (5 bases). The CDR3 totals 14 residues. V was trimmed by 0 bases and J by 4 bases, leaving 9 bases between them. Germline CDR1 SGHAT, CDR2 FQNNGV. The CDR3 is CASSLEGRGETQYF. As DNA, the CDR3 is TGTGCCAGCAGCTTAGAGGGTCGGGGAGAGACCCAGTACTTC.

The chain links TRBV28 to TRBJ2-3; 14 nucleotides line up with TRBD2. The CDR3 extends over 17 amino acids. The germline gives CDR1 MDHEN, CDR2 SYDVKM. The J segment lost 4 bases and the V segment lost 5 bases, leaving 8 bases of the junction unmatched. The CDR3 coding sequence is TGTGCCAGCAGTCACCAGGGACTAGCGGGGGAGGCAGATACGCAGTATTTT. Translated, it gives CASSHQGLAGEADTQYF.

The chain combines TRBV6-2 or TRBV6-3 with TRBJ1-5; D might be TRBD1 (6 bases). CDR1 MNHEY and CDR2 SVGEGT come from the germline V gene. The CDR3 consists of 15 residues. Trimming removed 2 bases at V and 7 bases at J, with 15 bases between. CDR3 sequence: CASSYGQPLEQPQHF. In DNA, the CDR3 is TGTGCCAGCAGTTACGGACAGCCATTGGAGCAGCCCCAGCATTTT.

The chain couples TRBV19 to TRBJ1-2; 7 bases align to TRBD1. V was pared by 8 bases and J by 7 bases, with 10 bases of the junction left unmatched. The length of the CDR3 is 13 residues. Germline V gene sequence: CDR1 LNHDA, CDR2 SQIVND (reference sequence). CDR3 DNA: TGTGCCAGTTCTCTGGACAGGATTGCTGGCTACACCTTC. Amino acid sequence: CASSLDRIAGYTF.

The chain links TRBV7-3 to TRBJ1-1; D gene uncertain. V gave up 1 base and J gave up 1 base, with 10 bases separating them. The germline gives CDR1 SGHTA, CDR2 FQGTGA. There are 15 residues in the CDR3. CDR3 DNA: TGTGCCAGCAGCTTAAGACGGGTGCAGAACACTGAAGCTTTCTTT. Translated: CASSLRRVQNTEAFF. Combining the CDR3 with reference TRBV7-3 and TRBJ1-1 gives the whole variable domain GAGVSQTPSNKVTEKGKYVELRCDPISGHTALYWYRQSLGQGPEFLIYFQGTGAADDSGLPNDRFFAVRPEGSVSTLKIQRTERGDSAVYLCASSLRRVQNTEAFFGQGTRLTVV.

The V call is TRBV19, the J call TRBJ2-2; 8 positions match TRBD1. After removal of 7 bases from V and 3 bases from J, the junction contained 4 bases not matched to a gene. CDR3 length: 14 amino acids. CDR1 LNHDA and CDR2 SQIVND come from the germline V gene (reference sequence). The chain's CDR3 is CASNDRGDTGELFF. The CDR3 nucleotides read TGTGCCAGTAATGACAGGGGAGACACCGGGGAGCTGTTTTTT.

The rearrangement uses TRBV5-4 and TRBJ1-4; 11 positions match TRBD1. The trim removed 2 bases at V and 7 bases at J, leaving 7 bases unmatched. Germline-derived CDR1 and CDR2 are SGHNT and YYREEE (reference sequence). This CDR3 spans 16 amino acids. The CDR3 DNA follows: TGTGCCAGCAGCTTTGGGGGGACAGGGGGTTTTGAAAAACTGTTTTTT. Protein: CASSFGGTGGFEKLFF.

Details on this clone: A much larger clone lies one base from this, so it may be a read error. This chain joins TRBV7-9 and TRBJ1-1; D ambiguous. This CDR3 contains 12 residues. V was pared by 5 bases and J by 1 base, with 5 bases between. Germline V gene data show CDR1 as SEHNR and CDR2 as FQNEAQ (reference sequence). In DNA form, the CDR3 reads TGTGCCAGCAGCCGGGGGAACACTGAAGCTTTCTTT. It is translated as CASSRGNTEAFF.

The rearrangement uses TRBV2 and TRBJ2-7; TRBD1 agrees at 7 bases. The CDR3 extends over 13 amino acids. CDR1 is SNHLY, CDR2 FYNNEI, per germline. V lost 5 bases, J lost 3 bases, and 4 bases stayed unmatched. The DNA for the CDR3 is TGTGCCAGCAGTCCGGGACAGAACTACGAGCAGTACTTC. It encodes CASSPGQNYEQYF.

V and J are TRBV7-3 and TRBJ2-1; 12 bases map to TRBD2. V lost 2 bases to trimming and J lost 6 bases; unmatched junction nucleotides: 5. The V gene's germline CDR1 is SGHTA and CDR2 FQGTGA. The CDR3 is 16 amino acids. CDR3 DNA sequence: TGTGCCAGCAGCTTAGCCCTAGCGGGGGGGCTCAATGAGCAGTTCTTC. Translating it yields CASSLALAGGLNEQFF. Filled out from reference TRBV7-3 and TRBJ2-1, the complete variable domain reads GAGVSQTPSNKVTEKGKYVELRCDPISGHTALYWYRQSLGQGPEFLIYFQGTGAADDSGLPNDRFFAVRPEGSVSTLKIQRTERGDSAVYLCASSLALAGGLNEQFFGPGTRLTVL.

The V call is TRBV6-6, the J call TRBJ1-2, with D possibly being TRBD1 (5 bases). This CDR3 spans 12 amino acids. The V gene lost 5 bases and the J gene lost 8 bases, with 12 bases spanning the gap. Germline V CDR1 and CDR2: MNHNY, SVGAGI (reference sequence). This CDR3 reads CASSGGGLGYTF. The CDR3 bases are TGTGCCAGCAGTGGGGGGGGATTGGGCTACACCTTC.

This sequence joins TRBV19 and TRBJ1-1; the D is unclear. Trimming left V 0 bases short and J 4 bases short, with 6 bases between. This CDR3 comprises 13 residues. Per germline, CDR1 LNHDA and CDR2 SQIVND (reference sequence). The chain's CDR3 is CASSIEGSTEAFF. DNA for the CDR3: TGTGCCAGTAGTATAGAAGGGAGCACTGAAGCTTTCTTT.